This T cell receptor beta chain was recovered during a study of shared clonotypes between healthy human individuals. Here immunoSEQ multiplex PCR was the method, and the copy in TCRdb shows in-frame clones only, minus some. The top ten hold approximately 0.062% of the sample, which has approximately 500,000 clones, almost 97% seen once. The CDR3 contains 16 residues. J gave up 3 bases and V 4 bases, and 8 bases lay outside the gene matches. The germline gives CDR1 SGHAT, CDR2 FQNNGV. The specimen was naive CD4+ T cells sorted from blood. Subset: CD45RA+ positively selected. This chain links TRBV11-2 with TRBJ2-3, with TRBD2 matching 9 bases. The receptor was derived from a woman in her twenties or thirties in good health. The CDR3 nucleotides read TGTGCCAGCAGCTCCGTAGCGGGAGAGCCGACAGATACGCAGTATTTT. Translation gives CASSSVAGEPTDTQYF.